These 10 T cell receptor beta chains came from one sample sequenced in a study of cytomegalovirus exposure and HLA in healthy donors. 13 Jbeta primers and 60 Vbeta primers were used for the PCR. Here immunoSEQ multiplex PCR was the method, and the copy in TCRdb shows in-frame clones only, minus some. The data contain around 170,000 clones, approximately 71% of them singletons. Sequenced sample: PBMCs. The receptors come from a girl aged 5-17 years in good health and CMV-seronegative.

The J gene is TRBJ2-7, the V gene TRBV13; D is ambiguous. The germline V gene has CDR1 PRHDT and CDR2 FYEKMQ (reference sequence). The CDR3 is 12 residues long. The V end was cut by 0 bases, the J end by 3 bases, with 3 bases between. CDR3: CASSLGSYEQYF. Here the CDR3 DNA reads TGTGCCAGCAGCTTAGGGAGCTACGAGCAGTACTTC.

This chain links TRBV5-6 with TRBJ1-4, with a possible D match to TRBD1 (5 bases). The CDR3 has 11 residues. CDR1 is SGHDT, CDR2 YYEEEE, per germline. The V and J ends lost 3 bases and 12 bases respectively, with 9 bases between them. The CDR3 region is CASSSGGELFF. The CDR3 bases are TGTGCCAGCAGCTCTGGGGGGGAACTGTTTTTT. The full variable domain, in which reference TRBV5-6 and TRBJ1-4 provide the parts outside the CDR3, is DAGVTQSPTHLIKTRGQQVTLRCSPKSGHDTVSWYQQALGQGPQFIFQYYEEEERQRGNFPDRFSGHQFPNYSSELNVNALLLGDSALYLCASSSGGELFFGSGTQLSVL.

The rearrangement links TRBV30 to TRBJ1-2, with unresolved D. V lost 0 bases, J lost 5 bases, and 10 bases lay in between. Germline V gene sequence: CDR1 GTSNPN, CDR2 SVGIG (reference sequence). CDR3 length: 13 amino acids. The CDR3 here is CAWSVGEIYGYTF. The CDR3 DNA reads TGTGCCTGGAGTGTCGGAGAGATATATGGCTACACCTTC.

V and J are TRBV9 and TRBJ1-2, with 7 bases fitting TRBD1. This CDR3 is built from 14 residues. Trimming removed 4 bases from V and 8 bases from J; junction bases left unmatched: 11. Germline V gene data show CDR1 as SGDLS and CDR2 as YYNGEE. CDR3 in amino acids: CASSPTTGPGGYTF. The CDR3, as DNA: TGTGCCAGCAGCCCGACGACAGGGCCGGGCGGCTACACCTTC.

This clone was counted between two and nine times. The rearrangement uses TRBV2 and TRBJ1-1, with D perhaps matching TRBD1 (6 bases). Trimming took off 6 bases at V and 8 bases at J, with 19 bases between the two ends. The CDR3 runs 14 residues. Germline CDR1 reads SNHLY; CDR2 reads FYNNEI. CDR3 DNA sequence: TGTGCCAGCAGGTCGAGGGGGTCAGGGGTGGAAGCTTTCTTT. This gives the protein CASRSRGSGVEAFF.

The J gene is TRBJ2-5, the V gene TRBV5-1; D is perhaps TRBD2 (6 bases). The germline V and J ends were trimmed by 1 base and 1 base, with 8 bases remaining between them. The V gene's germline CDR1 is SGHRS and CDR2 YFSETQ. The CDR3 loop spans 14 amino acids. The CDR3 DNA is TGCGCCAGCAGCTTGTGGGGGGTCCAAGAGACCCAGTACTTC. This encodes CASSLWGVQETQYF.

This clone was detected once. The chain recombines TRBV5-1 with TRBJ1-1, with 7 nucleotides matching TRBD1. Germline CDR1 and CDR2: SGHRS and YFSETQ. The CDR3 is made up of 14 amino acids. V was pared by 2 bases and J by 2 bases, with 3 bases of the junction left unmatched. CDR3 sequence reads: CASSFQGDNTEAFF. CDR3 bases: TGCGCCAGCAGCTTCCAGGGGGACAACACTGAAGCTTTCTTT.

This clone counts as medium-sized (0.01 to 0.1%). The chain has TRBV25-1 and TRBJ2-7, with D maybe TRBD2 (5 bases). The CDR3 sequence is 15 residues long. The germline V and J ends were trimmed by 4 bases and 1 base, with 14 bases remaining between them. Germline values: CDR1 MGHDK, CDR2 SYGVNS. For the CDR3, the DNA is TGTGCCAGCAGTGTATCCCAGCGGCAATCCTACGAGCAGTACTTC. Its protein product is CASSVSQRQSYEQYF.

This clone was counted a few times. The chain employs TRBV5-1 and TRBJ1-1, with D possibly TRBD1 on 6 matching bases. Germline V gene sequence: CDR1 SGHRS, CDR2 YFSETQ. The CDR3 totals 14 residues. V dropped 5 bases and J dropped 1 base, with 12 bases sitting between them. CDR3 in DNA: TGCGCCAGCAGGGACGGACAGCCGAACACTGAAGCTTTCTTT. This codes for CASRDGQPNTEAFF.

The chain recombines TRBV7-9 with TRBJ2-3, with TRBD2 matching over 14 bases. This CDR3 contains 15 residues. V lost 5 bases and J lost 3; bases outside the gene matches: 1. CDR1 and CDR2 (germline): SEHNR, FQNEAQ (reference sequence). The CDR3 is CASSRTSGGTDTQYF. CDR3 nucleotides: TGTGCCAGCAGCCGGACTAGCGGGGGGACAGATACGCAGTATTTT.